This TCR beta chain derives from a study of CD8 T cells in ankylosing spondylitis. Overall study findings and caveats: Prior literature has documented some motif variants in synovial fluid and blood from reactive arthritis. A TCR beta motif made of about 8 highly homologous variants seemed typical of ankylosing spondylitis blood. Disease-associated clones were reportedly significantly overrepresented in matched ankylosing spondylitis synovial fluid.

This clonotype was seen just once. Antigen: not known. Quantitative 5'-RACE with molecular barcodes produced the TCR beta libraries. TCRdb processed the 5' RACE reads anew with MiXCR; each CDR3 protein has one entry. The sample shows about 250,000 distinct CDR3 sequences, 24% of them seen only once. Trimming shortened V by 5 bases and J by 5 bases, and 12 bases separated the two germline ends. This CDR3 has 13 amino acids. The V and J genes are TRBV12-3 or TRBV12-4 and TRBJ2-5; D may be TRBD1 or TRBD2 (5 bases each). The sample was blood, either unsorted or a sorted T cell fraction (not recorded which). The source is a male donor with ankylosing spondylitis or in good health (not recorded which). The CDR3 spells CASSHGTGETQYF. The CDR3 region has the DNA TGTGCCAGCAGTCACGGGACGGGGGAGACCCAGTACTTC.